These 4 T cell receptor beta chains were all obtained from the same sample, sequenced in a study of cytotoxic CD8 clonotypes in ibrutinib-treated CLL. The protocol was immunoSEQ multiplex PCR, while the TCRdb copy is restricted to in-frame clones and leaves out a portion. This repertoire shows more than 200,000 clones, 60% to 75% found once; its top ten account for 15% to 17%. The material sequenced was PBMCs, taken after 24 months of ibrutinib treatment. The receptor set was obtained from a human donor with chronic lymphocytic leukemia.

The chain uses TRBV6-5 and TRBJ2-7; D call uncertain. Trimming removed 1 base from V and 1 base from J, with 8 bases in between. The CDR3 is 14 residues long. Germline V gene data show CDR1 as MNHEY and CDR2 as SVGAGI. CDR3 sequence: CASSYYEGSYEQYF. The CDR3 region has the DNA TGTGCCAGCAGTTACTATGAAGGATCCTACGAGCAGTACTTC.

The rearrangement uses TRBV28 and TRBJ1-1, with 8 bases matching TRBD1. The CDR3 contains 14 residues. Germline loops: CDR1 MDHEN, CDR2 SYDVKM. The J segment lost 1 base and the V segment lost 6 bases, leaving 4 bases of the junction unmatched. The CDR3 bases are TGTGCCAGCAGAACCGGGACAGGGAACACTGAAGCTTTCTTT. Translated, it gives CASRTGTGNTEAFF.

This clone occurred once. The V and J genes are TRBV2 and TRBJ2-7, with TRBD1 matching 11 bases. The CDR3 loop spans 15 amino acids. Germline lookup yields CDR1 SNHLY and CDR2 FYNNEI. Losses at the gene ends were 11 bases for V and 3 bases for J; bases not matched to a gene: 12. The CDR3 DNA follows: TGTGCCGGTTTCCCGGGGGGGACAGGGGGCTACGAGCAGTACTTC. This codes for CAGFPGGTGGYEQYF.

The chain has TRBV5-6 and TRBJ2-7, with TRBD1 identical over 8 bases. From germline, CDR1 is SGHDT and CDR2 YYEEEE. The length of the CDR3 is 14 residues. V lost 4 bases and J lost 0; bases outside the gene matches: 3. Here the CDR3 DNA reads TGTGCCAGCAGCCTAGGACAGGGCTCCTACGAGCAGTACTTC. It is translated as CASSLGQGSYEQYF.